These 28 T cell receptor beta chains were sequenced from one sample in a study of sequential checkpoint blockade in melanoma. The treatment: randomized to nivolumab then ipilimumab (arm A) or the reverse (arm B). Libraries were prepared by immunoSEQ multiplex PCR; TCRdb keeps only in-frame clonotypes and omits some of them. The data show 10,000 or so clones, with about 80% seen just once and approximately 15% held by the top ten. Sequencing was performed on CD8+ T cells sorted from blood (inferred from file names), taken from a patient given nivolumab and ipilimumab in sequence. These receptors all stem from a human donor with melanoma.

The chain links TRBV6-6 to TRBJ1-1; the match to TRBD1 covers 7 bases. The J segment lost 5 bases and the V segment lost 8 bases, leaving 2 bases of the junction unmatched. This CDR3 has 11 amino acids. Germline V gene lookup returns CDR1 MNHNY and CDR2 SVGAGI (reference sequence). CDR3 sequence: CASDRATEAFF. The DNA for the CDR3 is TGTGCCAGCGACAGGGCTACTGAAGCTTTCTTT.

In its sample, this clone was seen a few times. The chain carries TRBV6-1 and TRBJ1-1; D remains ambiguous. V was shortened by 2 bases and J by 4 bases, with 8 bases between the two germline ends. Germline CDR1 reads MNHNS; CDR2 reads SASEGT. The CDR3 covers 13 residues. CDR3 region: CASSEMEVTEAFF. The CDR3, as DNA: TGTGCCAGCAGTGAAATGGAGGTCACTGAAGCTTTCTTT.

The chain couples TRBV7-8 to TRBJ2-3; 7 bases align to TRBD2. Looked up from germline, CDR1 is SGHVS and CDR2 is FQNEAQ. J gave up 0 bases and V 2 bases, and 8 bases lay outside the gene matches. CDR3 length: 17 amino acids. The CDR3 bases are TGTGCCAGCAGCTTACCCGGTGGACTAGGCAGCACAGATACGCAGTATTTT. Its protein is CASSLPGGLGSTDTQYF.

The chain links TRBV20-1 to TRBJ1-2, with D perhaps TRBD1 (5 bases). This CDR3 is built from 11 residues. Germline values: CDR1 DFQATT, CDR2 SNEGSKA (reference sequence). Trimming shortened V by 6 bases and J by 4 bases, and 9 bases separated the two germline ends. CDR3 in amino acids: CSAPQGYGYTF. DNA of the CDR3: TGCAGTGCCCCGCAGGGCTATGGCTACACCTTC.

J is TRBJ2-3 and V is TRBV25-1; D possibly corresponds to TRBD2 (6 bases). Germline V gene lookup returns CDR1 MGHDK and CDR2 SYGVNS. The germline V and J ends were trimmed by 0 bases and 0 bases, with 7 bases remaining between them. This CDR3 has 15 residues. The CDR3: CASSEYGGSTDTQYF. The CDR3 coding sequence is TGTGCCAGCAGTGAATATGGGGGGAGCACAGATACGCAGTATTTT. Full variable domain (outside the CDR3, taken from reference TRBV25-1 and TRBJ2-3): EADIYQTPRYLVIGTGKKITLECSQTMGHDKMYWYQQDPGMELHLIHYSYGVNSTEKGDLSSESTVSRIRTEHFPLTLESARPSHTSQYLCASSEYGGSTDTQYFGPGTRLTVL.

The chain employs TRBV4-1 and TRBJ2-7, with a weak D call TRBD1 (6 bases). The germline V gene encodes CDR1 MGHRA and CDR2 YSYEKL. The CDR3 has 16 residues. V shed 4 bases and J shed 6 bases, with 22 bases lying between them. Written as DNA, the CDR3 is TGCGCCAGCAGCCCTATGACGGGACCAGGGGTCGGCGAGCAGTACTTC. Translating it yields CASSPMTGPGVGEQYF.

This clone appeared a single time. This chain connects TRBV25-1 to TRBJ1-6; D gene ambiguous. This CDR3 spans 14 amino acids. V gave up 4 bases and J gave up 1 base, with 5 bases separating them. The V gene's germline CDR1 is MGHDK and CDR2 SYGVNS. CDR3 in amino acids: CASSGASYNSPLHF. CDR3 DNA: TGTGCCAGCAGTGGAGCATCCTATAATTCACCCCTCCACTTT.

The rearrangement joins TRBV9 to TRBJ1-2; weak D call: TRBD1 (6 bases). Germline CDR1 is SGDLS and CDR2 is YYNGEE. The CDR3 has 14 residues. V was clipped by 1 base and J by 2 bases, with 9 bases between them. DNA of the CDR3: TGTGCCAGCAGCGTACCGGACAGCAACTATGGCTACACCTTC. Its translation: CASSVPDSNYGYTF.

This clone was seen a few times. This sequence joins TRBV27 and TRBJ1-2; TRBD1 matches at 7 bases. With V trimmed by 6 bases and J by 4 bases, 14 bases remained unmatched. This CDR3 region has 16 residues. Germline-derived CDR1 and CDR2 are MNHEY and SMNVEV (reference sequence). CDR3 DNA: TGTGCCAGCAGCTCAAGTGGGGGACAGAGTCTCTATGGCTACACCTTC. This encodes CASSSSGGQSLYGYTF.

By sample fraction, this clone is medium-sized. This rearrangement joins TRBV5-1 to TRBJ1-2; 9 nucleotides match TRBD1. In germline, CDR1 is SGHRS, CDR2 YFSETQ. This CDR3 has 13 residues. V lost 3 bases to trimming and J lost 8 bases; unmatched junction nucleotides: 5. In nucleotides, the CDR3 is TGCGCCAGCAGCTGGACAGGGGAGGAAGGCTACACCTTC. It codes for CASSWTGEEGYTF.

CDR3 nucleotide sequence: TGTGCCAGCAGCCCAGGACTAGCGGGGGGAATCGAGCAGTACTTC. The encoded protein is CASSPGLAGGIEQYF. The chain links TRBV7-9 to TRBJ2-7; 14 bases match TRBD2. Germline values: CDR1 SEHNR, CDR2 FQNEAQ (reference sequence). Losses at the gene ends were 5 bases for V and 6 bases for J; bases not matched to a gene: 6. This CDR3 is built from 15 residues.

CDR3 nucleotides: TGTGCCAGCAGGCCTACCGGGACAGGGTCCTCTGAGCAGTTCTTC. Protein sequence: CASRPTGTGSSEQFF. The chain links TRBV27 to TRBJ2-1; 9 positions agree with TRBD1. Germline V gene lookup returns CDR1 MNHEY and CDR2 SMNVEV (reference sequence). The CDR3 is 15 amino acids. V dropped 6 bases and J dropped 9; count of bases not matched to a gene: 12.

This clone was recorded only once. This chain links TRBV7-9 with TRBJ2-2, with TRBD2 matching 10 bases. This CDR3 is 18 amino acids long. The germline CDR1 and CDR2 sequences are SEHNR and FQNEAQ (reference sequence). Losses at the gene ends were 4 bases for V and 5 bases for J; bases not matched to a gene: 13. CDR3 loop: CASSSNLSGRPGTGELFF. The CDR3 DNA is TGTGCCAGCAGCTCCAACCTTAGCGGGAGGCCCGGGACCGGGGAGCTGTTTTTT. The variable domain in full, completed from reference TRBV7-9 and TRBJ2-2, reads DTGVSQNPRHKITKRGQNVTFRCDPISEHNRLYWYRQTLGQGPEFLTYFQNEAQLEKSRLLSDRFSAERPKGSFSTLEIQRTEQGDSAMYLCASSSNLSGRPGTGELFFGEGSRLTVL.

The chain combines TRBV12-5 with TRBJ1-6, with TRBD1 identical over 9 bases. CDR3 size: 18 residues. With 2 bases clipped from V and 7 bases from J, the junction kept 12 bases outside the gene matches. Looked up from germline, CDR1 is LGHNT and CDR2 is FRNRAP. The CDR3 sequence: CASGLLYLGDRVNSPLHF. The CDR3 DNA reads TGTGCTAGTGGTTTGCTCTATCTCGGGGACAGGGTGAATTCACCCCTCCACTTT.

The chain joins TRBV7-9 to TRBJ2-2; TRBD1 aligns across 9 bases. Trimming took 5 bases from V and 5 from J; bases not matched to a gene: 9. The CDR3 has 16 residues. Germline CDR1 SEHNR, CDR2 FQNEAQ (reference sequence). The CDR3, as DNA: TGTGCCAGCAGCACGACTTACAGGGGGCGTACCGGGGAGCTGTTTTTT. It encodes CASSTTYRGRTGELFF.

This sequence joins TRBV6-5 and TRBJ2-7, with a weak D call TRBD1 (5 bases). V dropped 0 bases and J dropped 2 bases, with 11 bases sitting between them. CDR1 and CDR2 (germline): MNHEY, SVGAGI. The CDR3 runs to 15 residues. CDR3 DNA: TGTGCCAGCAGTTACTCGGCGGACACCGCCTACGAGCAGTACTTC. This gives the protein CASSYSADTAYEQYF.

This clone has only a few counts. The chain is built from TRBV5-6 and TRBJ2-1; weak D call: TRBD2 (5 bases). Germline V gene data show CDR1 as SGHDT and CDR2 as YYEEEE. This CDR3 has 15 residues. Trimming shortened V by 0 bases and J by 3 bases, and 10 bases separated the two germline ends. The DNA of the CDR3 is TGTGCCAGCAGCTTGGGGAGGATTGGCTACAATGAGCAGTTCTTC. Protein product: CASSLGRIGYNEQFF.

This clone was seen a single time. The rearrangement links TRBV27 to TRBJ2-1, with D tentatively TRBD2 (6 bases). The CDR3 loop spans 14 amino acids. Germline V CDR1 and CDR2: MNHEY, SMNVEV (reference sequence). Trimming stripped 0 bases from V and 6 bases from J, with 9 bases between. The DNA of the CDR3 is TGTGCCAGCAGTTTATCGGGGGACTTCAATGAGCAGTTCTTC. This encodes CASSLSGDFNEQFF.

The V and J genes are TRBV10-3 and TRBJ1-5; D not resolved. Between the trimmed V and J ends, which lost 3 bases and 1 base, there was a span of 10 bases. Germline V lookup: CDR1 ENHRY, CDR2 SYGVKD. The CDR3 runs 15 residues. Here the CDR3 reads CAISDPGSSNQPQHF. The CDR3 DNA reads as TGTGCCATCAGTGACCCGGGGTCGAGCAATCAGCCCCAGCATTTT.

V and J are TRBV27 and TRBJ2-7; 8 positions agree with TRBD1. The CDR3 sequence is 13 residues long. CDR1 is MNHEY, CDR2 SMNVEV, per germline (reference sequence). With V trimmed by 6 bases and J by 7 bases, 8 bases remained unmatched. Here the CDR3 reads CASSGQGRREQYF. The CDR3 nucleotides read TGTGCCAGCAGCGGACAGGGAAGGAGGGAGCAGTACTTC.

The CDR3 region has the DNA TGTGCCAGCAGCGCGTCCTCGGGAGGAGTGTCTAATGAGCAGTTCTTC. It yields the protein CASSASSGGVSNEQFF. The V and J genes are TRBV9 and TRBJ2-1; TRBD2 aligns across 7 bases. The junction had 13 bases not matched to a gene; V was cut back by 3 bases and J by 7 bases. CDR1 is SGDLS, CDR2 YYNGEE, per germline. CDR3 length: 16 amino acids.

The chain is built from TRBV14 and TRBJ1-6; TRBD1 might be the D (6 bases). Germline V lookup: CDR1 SGHDN, CDR2 FVKESK. The CDR3 totals 14 residues. V was clipped by 5 bases and J by 7 bases, with 12 bases between them. CDR3 sequence: CASSYRVWNSPLHF. CDR3 sequence (DNA): TGTGCCAGCAGCTACAGGGTGTGGAATTCACCCCTCCACTTT.

This sequence joins TRBV7-8 and TRBJ2-2; 11 bases are shared with TRBD1. The trim removed 5 bases at V and 6 bases at J, leaving 2 bases unmatched. CDR3 length: 14 residues. CDR1 is SGHVS, CDR2 FQNEAQ, per germline. CDR3 in DNA: TGTGCCAGCAGCCCGGACAGGGGGCCCGGGGAGCTGTTTTTT. Protein sequence: CASSPDRGPGELFF.

The chain links TRBV9 to TRBJ1-4; 7 bases fit TRBD1. Germline CDR1 reads SGDLS; CDR2 reads YYNGEE. J lost 8 bases, V lost 2 bases, and 9 bases had no gene match. This CDR3 has 15 residues. The CDR3 DNA follows: TGTGCCAGCAGCGTCACCGGGACAGTGGGAGAAAAACTGTTTTTT. It translates to CASSVTGTVGEKLFF.

J is TRBJ2-1 and V is TRBV15; 11 positions match TRBD2. J gave up 3 bases and V 4 bases, and 2 bases lay outside the gene matches. CDR1 and CDR2 (germline): LNHNV, YYDKDF (reference sequence). This CDR3 has 15 residues. DNA for the CDR3: TGTGCCACCAGCACCGGGACTAGCGGCTACAATGAGCAGTTCTTC. Translated, it gives CATSTGTSGYNEQFF. The variable domain in full, with the rest retrieved from reference TRBV15 and TRBJ2-1, is DAMVIQNPRYQVTQFGKPVTLSCSQTLNHNVMYWYQQKSSQAPKLLFHYYDKDFNNEADTPDNFQSRRPNTSFCFLDIRSPGLGDTAMYLCATSTGTSGYNEQFFGPGTRLTVL.

This clone turned up a few times. The chain is built from TRBV15 and TRBJ1-3, with D unresolved. V was clipped by 0 bases and J by 0 bases, with 12 bases between them. This CDR3 is 17 amino acids long. Germline CDR1 reads LNHNV; CDR2 reads YYDKDF (reference sequence). The CDR3 here is CATSRDLSYSSGNTIYF. The CDR3 region has the DNA TGTGCCACCAGCAGAGATCTGTCATACAGCTCTGGAAACACCATATATTTT. Filled out from reference TRBV15 and TRBJ1-3, the complete variable domain reads DAMVIQNPRYQVTQFGKPVTLSCSQTLNHNVMYWYQQKSSQAPKLLFHYYDKDFNNEADTPDNFQSRRPNTSFCFLDIRSPGLGDTAMYLCATSRDLSYSSGNTIYFGEGSWLTVV.

The chain uses TRBV7-9 and TRBJ2-7, with TRBD2 identical over 13 bases. CDR3 length: 15 amino acids. The J segment lost 4 bases and the V segment lost 4 bases, leaving 4 bases of the junction unmatched. Germline lookup yields CDR1 SEHNR and CDR2 FQNEAQ (reference sequence). CDR3 sequence: CASSSGLAGEYEQYV. Written as DNA, the CDR3 is TGTGCCAGCAGCTCAGGACTAGCGGGAGAGTACGAGCAGTACGTC.

This clone occurred once. The J gene is TRBJ2-3, the V gene TRBV5-4; possibly TRBD1 for D (6 bases). V lost 3 bases and J lost 6, with 8 bases in between. Germline V gene data show CDR1 as SGHNT and CDR2 as YYREEE (reference sequence). This CDR3 contains 12 residues. CDR3 in DNA: TGTGCCAGCAGCTACAGGGAGGATACGCAGTATTTT. Protein: CASSYREDTQYF.